Below, 23 T cell receptor beta chains from the same sample are listed, as sequenced in a study of blood T cell repertoires in COVID-19. The table came from immunoSEQ multiplex PCR; TCRdb's copy has only in-frame clones and leaves some out. The sample holds approximately 69,000 clones, approximately 84% seen once. The sequencing input was peripheral blood. These receptors were obtained from a man between 45 and 60 years old with COVID-19, enrolled during active disease.

The V and J genes are TRBV19 and TRBJ1-5; perhaps TRBD1 as D (5 bases). The germline V gene has CDR1 LNHDA and CDR2 SQIVND (reference sequence). V dropped 8 bases and J dropped 4 bases, with 12 bases sitting between them. The CDR3 contains 13 residues. The CDR3 nucleotides read TGTGCCAGTTCACGGGAGGGGAATCAGCCCCAGCATTTT. Its protein is CASSREGNQPQHF.

This clone was counted only a few times. The J gene is TRBJ1-1, the V gene TRBV6-5; D possibly corresponds to TRBD1 (5 bases). The germline V gene encodes CDR1 MNHEY and CDR2 SVGAGI. The CDR3 loop spans 13 amino acids. The ends were cut back, 5 bases at V and 4 bases at J, with 11 bases in the middle. CDR3 sequence reads: CASSSAGGTEAFF. In nucleotides, the CDR3 is TGTGCCAGCAGTAGCGCCGGGGGCACTGAAGCTTTCTTT.

The genes are TRBV3-1 (or the pseudogene TRBV3-2) and TRBJ1-2; D not resolved. The germline V and J ends were trimmed by 0 bases and 8 bases, with 19 bases remaining between them. The CDR3 runs to 16 residues. Germline CDR1 reads LGHDT; CDR2 reads YNNKEL (reference sequence). This CDR3 is CASSQDSRSPPHGYTF. CDR3 bases: TGTGCCAGCAGCCAAGATTCCCGGAGCCCCCCCCACGGCTACACCTTC.

CDR3 in DNA: TGCGCCAGCAGCCTCTGGGACAGGCAACCCGGGGAGCTGTTTTTT. Residues: CASSLWDRQPGELFF. This sequence joins TRBV4-1 and TRBJ2-2; 8 bases are shared with TRBD1. The germline V gene has CDR1 MGHRA and CDR2 YSYEKL. Unmatched junction bases numbered 7, after V lost 4 bases and J lost 6 bases. The CDR3 sequence is 15 residues long.

This clone was seen only once. The CDR3 DNA follows: TGTGCCAGCAGTTTAGGTCCAGATGGCTACACCTTC. This encodes CASSLGPDGYTF. The gene calls are TRBV12-3 or TRBV12-4 and TRBJ1-2; D ambiguous. The germline V and J ends were trimmed by 1 base and 6 bases, with 6 bases remaining between them. CDR3 length equals 12 residues.

The chain employs TRBV6-1 and TRBJ2-7; 11 nucleotides match TRBD1. The V and J ends lost 3 bases and 4 bases, in that order; junction bases with no gene match: 2. The CDR3 extends over 14 amino acids. Germline-derived CDR1 and CDR2 are MNHNS and SASEGT. The CDR3: CASSEGQGGYEQYF. CDR3 bases: TGTGCCAGCAGTGAGGGACAGGGGGGATACGAGCAGTACTTC.

The chain has TRBV2 and TRBJ1-3; tentatively, D is TRBD1 (5 bases). CDR1 SNHLY and CDR2 FYNNEI come from the germline V gene. Trimming shortened V by 5 bases and J by 5 bases, and 13 bases separated the two germline ends. This CDR3 contains 14 residues. The CDR3 nucleotides are TGTGCCAGCAGTCTCAGCAGGGAACGAAACACCATATATTTT. Amino acid sequence: CASSLSRERNTIYF.

The rearrangement joins TRBV7-9 to TRBJ1-6, with TRBD1 as a possible D gene (6 bases). The CDR3 has 14 amino acids. The germline V gene encodes CDR1 SEHNR and CDR2 FQNEAQ (reference sequence). V lost 5 bases to trimming and J lost 10 bases, with 15 bases between them. In nucleotides, the CDR3 is TGTGCCAGCAGCCCGGGACACGCGAGCTCACCCCTCCACTTT. It translates to CASSPGHASSPLHF.

The genes are TRBV5-1 and TRBJ1-1; TRBD1 might be the D (5 bases). Trimming took 7 bases from V and 0 from J, leaving 13 bases between them. CDR1 and CDR2 (germline): SGHRS, YFSETQ. The CDR3 extends over 14 amino acids. CDR3 amino acids: CASSQGTLNTEAFF. CDR3 nucleotide sequence: TGCGCCAGCTCCCAGGGTACATTGAACACTGAAGCTTTCTTT.

This clone came up once. The chain recombines TRBV9 with TRBJ1-2, with D possibly being TRBD1 (5 bases). Germline V gene sequence: CDR1 SGDLS, CDR2 YYNGEE. This CDR3 is 16 amino acids long. V shed 4 bases and J shed 4 bases, with 20 bases lying between them. The CDR3 here is CASSTIGREVIYGYTF. Written as DNA, the CDR3 is TGTGCCAGCAGCACTATAGGCAGGGAAGTTATCTATGGCTACACCTTC.

The rearrangement uses TRBV10-1 and TRBJ2-7; 7 bases map to TRBD2. The CDR3 sequence is 14 residues long. After removal of 4 bases from V and 5 bases from J, the junction contained 8 bases not matched to a gene. CDR1 is WNHNN and CDR2 is SYGVQD in the germline V gene (reference sequence). The DNA for the CDR3 is TGCGCCAGCAGTGCCGGGGGGACTCGAGACGAGCAGTACTTC. Residues: CASSAGGTRDEQYF.

This clone was observed a few times. The chain is built from TRBV15 and TRBJ1-1; possible D gene TRBD1, 6 bases. CDR3 length equals 14 residues. The germline CDR1 and CDR2 sequences are LNHNV and YYDKDF (reference sequence). V lost 4 bases and J 0 bases, leaving 9 bases between the germline ends. The CDR3 sequence is CATSNQGMNTEAFF. The DNA of the CDR3 is TGTGCCACCAGCAACCAGGGGATGAACACTGAAGCTTTCTTT.

This clone is a singleton in its sample. The chain carries TRBV20-1 and TRBJ2-1; 8 nucleotides match TRBD2. In germline, CDR1 is DFQATT, CDR2 SNEGSKA (reference sequence). CDR3 size: 13 residues. V lost 3 bases and J lost 9; bases outside the gene matches: 7. The CDR3 region has the DNA TGCAGTGCTAGTGGGACTAGATCCAGTGAGCAGTTCTTC. Translating it yields CSASGTRSSEQFF.

This chain links TRBV9 with TRBJ1-2; 7 bases agree with TRBD1. Germline V gives CDR1 SGDLS, CDR2 YYNGEE. The ends lost 4 bases at V and 3 bases at J; junction bases unmatched: 15. This CDR3 is built from 17 residues. CDR3 in DNA: TGTGCCAGCAGCCCCCGCGGGGTTGACAGGGATTACTATGGCTACACCTTC. This gives the protein CASSPRGVDRDYYGYTF.

V gene TRBV2 combines with J gene TRBJ1-2; 10 positions match TRBD1. CDR1 is SNHLY and CDR2 is FYNNEI in the germline V gene. The CDR3 length is 13 residues. The ends lost 4 bases at V and 8 bases at J; junction bases unmatched: 4. The CDR3 DNA sequence: TGTGCCAGCAGTGGGACAGGGGGATGGGGCTACACCTTC. Translation: CASSGTGGWGYTF.

The chain carries TRBV10-3 and TRBJ1-5; 7 bases align to TRBD1. Looked up from germline, CDR1 is ENHRY and CDR2 is SYGVKD. The CDR3 length is 16 residues. V lost 0 bases and J lost 7; bases outside the gene matches: 9. Here the CDR3 DNA reads TGTGCCATCAGTGAGTCGGGGCAGGGGGTAGGGCAGCCCCAGCATTTT. Residues: CAISESGQGVGQPQHF.

V and J are TRBV19 and TRBJ2-2, with 8 positions matching TRBD1. Germline CDR1 is LNHDA and CDR2 is SQIVND (reference sequence). The junction had 4 bases not matched to a gene; V was cut back by 9 bases and J by 1 base. The CDR3 sequence is 14 residues long. The CDR3 loop is CASRTGMNTGELFF. The CDR3 DNA reads as TGTGCCAGCCGGACAGGGATGAACACCGGGGAGCTGTTTTTT.

On this clone itself: At the DNA level, this CDR3 is encoded by other sequences in the same sample as well. This rearrangement joins TRBV7-9 to TRBJ1-3; possible D gene TRBD1, 5 bases. Germline-derived CDR1 and CDR2 are SEHNR and FQNEAQ (reference sequence). This CDR3 spans 14 amino acids. Trimming shortened V by 5 bases and J by 0 bases, and 8 bases separated the two germline ends. The CDR3 nucleotides read TGTGCCAGCAGCCCGGACATCTCTGGAAACACCATATATTTT. Translated, it gives CASSPDISGNTIYF.

The chain employs TRBV7-9 and TRBJ2-1; D perhaps matches TRBD2 (6 bases). V shed 4 bases and J shed 6 bases, with 22 bases lying between them. This CDR3 region has 17 residues. CDR1 is SEHNR, CDR2 FQNEAQ, per germline (reference sequence). DNA for the CDR3: TGTGCCAGCAGCTCCCCCATACCGGGACTTCTGGGCAATGAGCAGTTCTTC. Encoded protein: CASSSPIPGLLGNEQFF.

V usage is TRBV2 and J usage is TRBJ1-2; 7 bases are shared with TRBD1. The CDR3 totals 13 residues. Germline V gene data show CDR1 as SNHLY and CDR2 as FYNNEI. The junction had 2 bases not matched to a gene; V was cut back by 4 bases and J by 3 bases. CDR3 DNA: TGTGCCAGCAGTGCCGGACAGGACTATGGCTACACCTTC. It encodes CASSAGQDYGYTF. Looking up the rest from reference TRBV2 and TRBJ1-2 gives the full variable domain: EPEVTQTPSHQVTQMGQEVILRCVPISNHLYFYWYRQILGQKVEFLVSFYNNEISEKSEIFDDQFSVERPDGSNFTLKIRSTKLEDSAMYFCASSAGQDYGYTFGSGTRLTVV.

The V call is TRBV7-2, the J call TRBJ2-3; D is uncertain. The ends were cut back, 7 bases at V and 5 bases at J, with 13 bases in the middle. The CDR3 has 13 residues. Germline CDR1 SGHTA, CDR2 FQGNSA. The CDR3 loop is CASIPSRRDTQYF. DNA for the CDR3: TGTGCCAGCATCCCCTCCCGTAGAGATACGCAGTATTTT.

The chain recombines TRBV11-2 with TRBJ2-1; D gene unclear. This CDR3 contains 13 residues. V was pared by 3 bases and J by 9 bases, with 12 bases between. The germline V gene has CDR1 SGHAT and CDR2 FQNNGV. CDR3 sequence (DNA): TGTGCCAGCAGCTTTAGTCTAGGCGCTGAGCAGTTCTTC. It is translated as CASSFSLGAEQFF.

The rearrangement joins TRBV29-1 to TRBJ1-5, with 9 bases lining up with TRBD1. V was clipped by 6 bases and J by 9 bases; unmatched bases: 6. The CDR3 runs 12 residues. CDR1 SQVTM and CDR2 ANQGSEA come from the germline V gene. The DNA for the CDR3 is TGCAGCGTAGGGACAGGGTATCCGCCCCAGCATTTT. This translates into CSVGTGYPPQHF.